The present T cell receptor (beta chain) was sequenced within a study of monozygotic twins with inflammatory bowel disease (dated by TCRdb to between 2018 and 2020). In terms of the full investigation: The complete study included roughly 30 monozygotic twin pairs: 19 IBD-discordant Danish pairs and nine German pairs, of which four were IBD-concordant and five were IBD-discordant. The search for disease-associated traits relied mainly on comparing IBD patients with their genetically identical healthy co-twins within discordant pairs. Each individual had, on average, about 151 000 unique TCRalpha sequences and 181 000 unique TCRbeta sequences available for analysis.

To note about this clonotype: Its recognized antigen is unknown.

The germline V gene sets CDR1 to SGHAT and CDR2 to FQNNGV. There are 18 amino acids in the CDR3, from cysteine to phenylalanine inclusive. No DNA sequence is on record. A roughly 2.5 ml peripheral blood sample was drawn into PAXgene tubes per donor and stored at -80°C. Without any T cell sorting, total RNA was extracted from whole blood using the PAXgene blood miRNA kit on an automated QIAcube. Peripheral blood from monozygotic twin pairs concordant or discordant for inflammatory bowel disease was subjected to deep TCRalpha and TCRbeta repertoire profiling with unique molecular barcoding. For every twin pair, smoking habits were documented, and each individual was categorised as a current, former or never smoker. The method behind the library was 5' RACE. Each TCR library was prepared from roughly 3.5 ug of total RNA. For each sample, cDNA synthesis was carried out in eight separate reactions using SMARTScribe reverse transcriptase. During cDNA synthesis, template switching introduced unique molecular identifiers that contained a 6-nucleotide sample barcode. TCRalpha and TCRbeta cDNA was amplified in two nested PCRs of about 17 and 10 cycles, and bead purification was carried out after each PCR. Before amplification, the cDNA was treated with uracil DNA-glycosylase and purified using the QIAquick PCR purification kit. The second PCR added Illumina TruSeq-compatible adapters along with sample-specific barcodes. TapeStation and Qubit were used to check library quality and concentration, and 4.5 to 6 ng of each library was pooled. Pooled libraries were sequenced on an Illumina HiSeq2500 single-index Rapid Run with 2 x 100 bp reads and custom sequencing primers. Turning to the authors' computational methods: MiGEC version 1.2.6 was used for UMI-based consensus assembly to correct PCR and sequencing errors. V(D)J alignment, clonotype assembly and CDR3 extraction were performed with MiXCR version 2.1.1. Normalisation of gene usage, clonotype sharing and MAIT/NKT TCR abundance was achieved by analysing the top 1000, 10 000 and 20 000 clonotypes per sample. Diversity was computed as the inverse Simpson index with the vegan R package after downsampling to 27 000 UMIs. Statistical testing used paired Mann-Whitney U tests on the discordant twin pairs and applied Benjamini-Hochberg correction for multiple testing. TCRdb reprocessed the reads and assigns one entry to each CDR3 protein sequence, leaving out DNA. TCRdb's processing, not the study's, gives the V and J calls here. This sample's listing comprises just over 300,000 distinct CDR3 sequences. The biggest ten clones account for about 5% of the sample.

What the work shows at the level of the full study, not this receptor alone: Repertoire similarity did not differ between concordant and discordant twins, which could be due to limited statistical power. Because patients were on differing immunosuppressive treatments, the repertoires may have picked up extra background noise and inter-individual variability. Distinction between different T cell subtypes could not be achieved in the analysis. Compared with healthy twins, IBD patients had fewer clonotypes in common with other individuals, a difference most pronounced in patients showing signs of disease activity. The results gave no support for a single strong signal or clonotype linked to IBD. A decrease in TCRbeta repertoire diversity, as measured by inverse Simpson index, was observed in IBD patients compared with their healthy co-twins.

The chain links TRBV11-2 with TRBJ2-1; the TCRdb D gene call, TRBD2, has no DNA to confirm it. The source of this sequence is a human donor with ulcerative colitis or Crohn's disease, or a healthy co-twin of an affected twin (not recorded which). The specimen sequenced was blood. The CDR3: CASSPGVREAPSYNEQFF.